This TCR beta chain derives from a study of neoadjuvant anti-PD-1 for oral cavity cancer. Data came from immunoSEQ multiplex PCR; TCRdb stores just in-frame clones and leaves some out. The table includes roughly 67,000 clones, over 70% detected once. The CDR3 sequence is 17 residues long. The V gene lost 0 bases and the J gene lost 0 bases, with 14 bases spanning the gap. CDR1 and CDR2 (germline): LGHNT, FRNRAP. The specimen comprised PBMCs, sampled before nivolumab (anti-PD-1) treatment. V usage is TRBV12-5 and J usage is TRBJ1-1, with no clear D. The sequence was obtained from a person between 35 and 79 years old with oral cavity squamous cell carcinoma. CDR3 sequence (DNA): TGTGCTAGTGGTTTGGTAGTGGCCAGAACCATGAACACTGAAGCTTTCTTT. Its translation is CASGLVVARTMNTEAFF.